This T cell receptor (beta chain) comes out of a study of vaccination and CD4 T cells after COVID-19. Study summary: Ranging from 14 to 241, the interval between dose two and post-vaccine sampling had a median of approximately 67 days.

This CDR3 is built from 13 residues. Looked up from germline, CDR1 is KGHDR and CDR2 is SFDVKD. Trimming removed 0 bases from V and 2 bases from J, with 3 bases in between. Treatment given: 10-day PBMC culture with coronavirus spike peptide pools or control peptides (ViraFEST assay). Scientists ran DNA taken from cultured CD4+ T cells through the Oncomine TCR Beta short-read assay for sequencing. In this case, cultured CD4+ T cells provided the extracted genomic DNA. TCRdb re-analysed the PCR reads in MiXCR, keeping a single row per CDR3 protein. The table records 15,000 to 20,000 distinct CDR3 sequences, approximately 67% of them present only once. This clonotype has more than one count but fewer than ten. What it binds is not known.

The source material was CD4+ T cells from blood, cultured in vitro. The chain combines TRBV24-1 with TRBJ1-2; D not certain. The receptor was isolated from a human donor who had recovered from COVID-19. CDR3 loop: CATSDLPNYGYTF. In DNA, the CDR3 is TGTGCCACCAGTGATTTGCCCAACTATGGCTACACCTTC.